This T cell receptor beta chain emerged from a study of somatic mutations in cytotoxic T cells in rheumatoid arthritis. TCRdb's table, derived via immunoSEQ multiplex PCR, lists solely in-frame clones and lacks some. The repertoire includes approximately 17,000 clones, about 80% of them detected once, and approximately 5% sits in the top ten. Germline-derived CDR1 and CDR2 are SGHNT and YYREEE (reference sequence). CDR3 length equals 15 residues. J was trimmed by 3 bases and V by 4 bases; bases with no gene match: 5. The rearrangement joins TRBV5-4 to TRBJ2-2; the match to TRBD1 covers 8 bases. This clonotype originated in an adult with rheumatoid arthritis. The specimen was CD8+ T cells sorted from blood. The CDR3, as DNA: TGTGCCAGCAGCCGACAGGGGTCTCACACCGGGGAGCTGTTTTTT. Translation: CASSRQGSHTGELFF.